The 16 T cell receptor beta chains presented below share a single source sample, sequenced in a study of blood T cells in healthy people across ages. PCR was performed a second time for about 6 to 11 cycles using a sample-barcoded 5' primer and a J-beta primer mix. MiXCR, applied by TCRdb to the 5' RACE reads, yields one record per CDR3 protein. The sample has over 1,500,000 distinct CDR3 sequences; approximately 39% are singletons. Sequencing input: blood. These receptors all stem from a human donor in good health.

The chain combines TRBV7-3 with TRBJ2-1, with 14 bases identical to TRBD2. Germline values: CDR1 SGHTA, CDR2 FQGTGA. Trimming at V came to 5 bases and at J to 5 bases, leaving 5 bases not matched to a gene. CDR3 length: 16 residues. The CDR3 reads CASSPGLAGAHNEQFF. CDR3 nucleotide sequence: TGTGCCAGCAGCCCGGGACTAGCGGGGGCCCACAATGAGCAGTTCTTC. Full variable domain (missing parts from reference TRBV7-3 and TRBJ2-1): GAGVSQTPSNKVTEKGKYVELRCDPISGHTALYWYRQSLGQGPEFLIYFQGTGAADDSGLPNDRFFAVRPEGSVSTLKIQRTERGDSAVYLCASSPGLAGAHNEQFFGPGTRLTVL.

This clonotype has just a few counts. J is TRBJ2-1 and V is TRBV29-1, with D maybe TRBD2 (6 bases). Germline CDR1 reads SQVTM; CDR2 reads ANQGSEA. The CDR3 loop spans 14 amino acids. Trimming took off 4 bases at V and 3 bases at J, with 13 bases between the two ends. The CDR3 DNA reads TGCAGCGTTGTAGAGGGAGGCTTCTACAATGAGCAGTTCTTC. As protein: CSVVEGGFYNEQFF.

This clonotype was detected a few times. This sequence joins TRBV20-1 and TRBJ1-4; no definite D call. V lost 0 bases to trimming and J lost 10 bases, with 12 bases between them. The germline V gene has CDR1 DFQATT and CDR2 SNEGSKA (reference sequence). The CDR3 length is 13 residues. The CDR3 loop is CSARDISRIKLFF. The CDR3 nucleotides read TGCAGTGCTAGAGATATATCCCGAATAAAACTGTTTTTT.

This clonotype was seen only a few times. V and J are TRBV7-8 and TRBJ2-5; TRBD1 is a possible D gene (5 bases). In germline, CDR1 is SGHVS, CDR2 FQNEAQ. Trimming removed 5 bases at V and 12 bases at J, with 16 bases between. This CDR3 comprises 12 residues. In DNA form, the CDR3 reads TGTGCCAGCAGCCATAGAACAGGAGAGAAGTACTTC. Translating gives CASSHRTGEKYF.

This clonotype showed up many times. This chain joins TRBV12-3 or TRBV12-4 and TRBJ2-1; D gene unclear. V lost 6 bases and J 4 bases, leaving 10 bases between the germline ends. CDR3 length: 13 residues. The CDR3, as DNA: TGTGCCAGCAGGGCCGGGCCATACAATGAGCAGTTCTTC. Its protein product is CASRAGPYNEQFF.

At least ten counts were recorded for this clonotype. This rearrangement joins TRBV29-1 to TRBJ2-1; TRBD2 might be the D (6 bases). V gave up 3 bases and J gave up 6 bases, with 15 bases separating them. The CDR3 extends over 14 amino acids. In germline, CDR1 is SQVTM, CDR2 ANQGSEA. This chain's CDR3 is CSVDRRRDGNEQFF. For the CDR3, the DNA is TGCAGCGTTGATAGGAGGAGGGATGGCAATGAGCAGTTCTTC.

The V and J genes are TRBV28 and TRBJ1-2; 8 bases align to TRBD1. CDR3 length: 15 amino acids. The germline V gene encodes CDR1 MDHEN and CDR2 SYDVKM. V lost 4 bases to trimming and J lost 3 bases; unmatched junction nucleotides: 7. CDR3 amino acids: CASSSTGTGYYGYTF. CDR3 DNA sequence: TGTGCCAGCAGTTCCACCGGGACAGGCTACTATGGCTACACCTTC.

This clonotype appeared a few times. CDR3 in DNA: TGCGCCAGCAGCCAAGGATGGGGCAGGTCCTACAATGAGCAGTTCTTC. Protein: CASSQGWGRSYNEQFF. This chain joins TRBV4-1 and TRBJ2-1; TRBD1 is a possible D gene (5 bases). V dropped 1 base and J dropped 1 base, with 11 bases sitting between them. The germline gives CDR1 MGHRA, CDR2 YSYEKL. The length of the CDR3 is 16 residues.

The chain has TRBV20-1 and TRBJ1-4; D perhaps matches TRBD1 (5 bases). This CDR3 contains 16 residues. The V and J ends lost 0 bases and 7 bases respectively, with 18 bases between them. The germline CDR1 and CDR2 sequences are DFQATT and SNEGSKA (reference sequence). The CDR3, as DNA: TGCAGTGCTAGAGATATCAGCGGCAGGGAAGGTGAAAAACTGTTTTTT. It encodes CSARDISGREGEKLFF.

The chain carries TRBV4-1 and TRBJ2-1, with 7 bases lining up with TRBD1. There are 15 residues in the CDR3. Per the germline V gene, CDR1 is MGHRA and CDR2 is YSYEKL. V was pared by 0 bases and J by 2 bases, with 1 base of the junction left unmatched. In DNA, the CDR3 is TGCGCCAGCAGCCAAGAGACAGGGACCTACAATGAGCAGTTCTTC. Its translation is CASSQETGTYNEQFF.

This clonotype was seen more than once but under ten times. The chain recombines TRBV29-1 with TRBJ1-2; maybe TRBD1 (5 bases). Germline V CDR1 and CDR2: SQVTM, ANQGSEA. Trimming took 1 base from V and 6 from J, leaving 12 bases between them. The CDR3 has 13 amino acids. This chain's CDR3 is CSVEGGGGDGYTF. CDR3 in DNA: TGCAGCGTTGAAGGGGGCGGTGGTGATGGCTACACCTTC.

In DNA form, the CDR3 reads TGTGCCAGCAGCCCGACATTTGGGCTCTCTGTAACAGATACGCAGTATTTT. Translating gives CASSPTFGLSVTDTQYF. The gene calls are TRBV7-9 and TRBJ2-3, with unresolved D. This CDR3 has 17 amino acids. The V gene's germline CDR1 is SEHNR and CDR2 FQNEAQ (reference sequence). V shed 5 bases and J shed 3 bases, with 21 bases lying between them.

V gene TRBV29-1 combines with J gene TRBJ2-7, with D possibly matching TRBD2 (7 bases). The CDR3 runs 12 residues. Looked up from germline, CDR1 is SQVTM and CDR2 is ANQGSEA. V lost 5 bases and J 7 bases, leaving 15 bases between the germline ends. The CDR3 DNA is TGCAGCGTTCACGGGGGGCGGATTGAGCAGTACTTC. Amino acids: CSVHGGRIEQYF.

CDR3 region: CSARKGDSLNEKLFF. The CDR3 region has the DNA TGCAGCGCCAGGAAGGGAGACAGCCTTAATGAAAAACTGTTTTTT. J is TRBJ1-4 and V is TRBV20-1, with a tentative D call TRBD1 (5 bases). The CDR3 is made up of 15 amino acids. CDR1 is DFQATT and CDR2 is SNEGSKA in the germline V gene (reference sequence).

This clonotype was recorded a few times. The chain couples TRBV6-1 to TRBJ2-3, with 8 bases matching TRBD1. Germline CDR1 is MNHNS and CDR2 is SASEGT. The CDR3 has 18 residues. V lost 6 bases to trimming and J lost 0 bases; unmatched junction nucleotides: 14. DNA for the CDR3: TGTGCCAGCAGCCGACAGGGGACCCTCCCAATTAGCACAGATACGCAGTATTTT. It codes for CASSRQGTLPISTDTQYF.

The CDR3 DNA reads TGCAGTGCTAGCCCAGGGGTCGACTACACCTTC. Protein: CSASPGVDYTF. This rearrangement joins TRBV20-1 to TRBJ1-2; TRBD1 is a possible D gene (6 bases). Trimming shortened V by 3 bases and J by 10 bases, and 12 bases separated the two germline ends. Germline V CDR1 and CDR2: DFQATT, SNEGSKA (reference sequence). This CDR3 has 11 amino acids.